This T cell receptor beta chain was obtained from a study of blood T cell repertoires in COVID-19. The V end lost 0 bases, the J end lost 2 bases, and 13 bases lay between the germline ends. The CDR3 extends over 16 amino acids. Germline V gene sequence: CDR1 MNHNY, CDR2 SVGAGI (reference sequence). In the original processing: Scientists estimated how many nucleated cells there were by amplifying reference gene primers. This table comes from immunoSEQ multiplex PCR, and its TCRdb copy is limited to in-frame clones, with some not included. The V and J calls and clone size come from that table; D and trimming were worked out from the DNA. The sample includes 210,000 or so clones, around 82% seen only once; the top ten take 4.3%. Ages ranged from about 18 to 100 years, with residence in about 23 US areas. Grouping used clinical history reported by participants in a survey and questionnaire.

The sample was PBMCs or T cells enriched from blood (not recorded which). The source is a man aged 30 to 45 with acute COVID-19. The chain uses TRBV6-6 and TRBJ1-1, with a weak D call TRBD1 (5 bases). The CDR3 protein is CASSYSGQTVNTEAFF. The CDR3 DNA reads as TGTGCCAGCAGTTACTCGGGGCAGACCGTTAACACTGAAGCTTTCTTT.